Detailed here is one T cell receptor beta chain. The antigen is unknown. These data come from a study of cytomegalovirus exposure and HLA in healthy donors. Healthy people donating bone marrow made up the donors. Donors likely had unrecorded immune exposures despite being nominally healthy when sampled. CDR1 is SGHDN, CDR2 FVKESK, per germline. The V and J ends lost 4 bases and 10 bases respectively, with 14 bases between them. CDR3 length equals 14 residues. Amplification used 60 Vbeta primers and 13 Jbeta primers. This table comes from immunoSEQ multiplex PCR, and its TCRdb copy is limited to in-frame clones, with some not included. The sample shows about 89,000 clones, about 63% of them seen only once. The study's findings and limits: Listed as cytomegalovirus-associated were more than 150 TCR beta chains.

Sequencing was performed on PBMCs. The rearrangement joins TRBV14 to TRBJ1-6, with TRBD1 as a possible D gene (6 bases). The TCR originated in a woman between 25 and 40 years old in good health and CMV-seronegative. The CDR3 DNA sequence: TGTGCCAGCAGCCTCCAGGGGTGGGACTCACCCCTCCACTTT. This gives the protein CASSLQGWDSPLHF.